Presented here are 12 T cell receptor beta chains from one specimen sequenced in a study of T cell repertoires in cytomegalovirus infection. TCRdb itself ran the reads through MiXCR, one entry per CDR3 protein. Here the sample spans 290,000 or so distinct CDR3 sequences, around 9.1% being singletons. Sequenced: PBMCs. Receptor source: a human donor in good health (CMV status not recorded). Some clones in this sample may be carry-over from other donors' samples.

Many counts were recorded for this clonotype. The J gene is TRBJ1-1, the V gene TRBV6-2 or TRBV6-3; unclear D gene. Between the trimmed V and J ends, which lost 4 bases and 0 bases, there was a span of 6 bases. The germline V gene encodes CDR1 MNHEY and CDR2 SVGEGT. This CDR3 spans 13 amino acids. CDR3 coding DNA: TGTGCCAGCAGTTTCTTCATGAACACTGAAGCTTTCTTT. Amino acids: CASSFFMNTEAFF.

Only a few counts were recorded for this clonotype. The CDR3 DNA reads as TGCAGTGCTAGAGACCGGGGCCACCCCTCCTACAATGAGCAGTTCTTC. This codes for CSARDRGHPSYNEQFF. J is TRBJ2-1 and V is TRBV20-1, with D perhaps given as TRBD1 or TRBD2 (5 bases each). V lost 0 bases and J lost 0, with 12 bases in between. Germline-derived CDR1 and CDR2 are DFQATT and SNEGSKA (reference sequence). The CDR3 runs 16 residues.

This clonotype was recorded a few times. The V gene is TRBV20-1, the J gene TRBJ2-5; D might be TRBD2 (6 bases). The germline V gene has CDR1 DFQATT and CDR2 SNEGSKA (reference sequence). The CDR3 sequence is 15 residues long. V shed 0 bases and J shed 1 base, with 12 bases lying between them. DNA for the CDR3: TGCAGTGCTAGAGATGGTCGGGGGACCCAAGAGACCCAGTACTTC. Amino acid sequence: CSARDGRGTQETQYF.

In regard to this clonotype: Its ends do not fully match the called genes, so a read error is possible. The rearrangement links TRBV7-2 to TRBJ2-1, with D perhaps matching TRBD2 (7 bases). This CDR3 region has 15 residues. CDR1 is SGHTA and CDR2 is FQGNSA in the germline V gene. The CDR3 reads CASSFEGGAYNEQFF. The DNA of the CDR3 is TGTGCCAGCAGCTTCGAGGGGGGGGCGTACAATGAGCAGTTCTTT. Drawing the rest from reference TRBV7-2 and TRBJ2-1, the complete variable domain is GAGVSQSPSNKVTEKGKDVELRCDPISGHTALYWYRQSLGQGLEFLIYFQGNSAPDKSGLPSDRFSAERTGGSVSTLTIQRTQQEDSAVYLCASSFEGGAYNEQFFGPGTRLTVL.

This clonotype has a count of ten or more. The gene calls are TRBV6-2 or TRBV6-3 and TRBJ2-5; TRBD2 agrees at 14 bases. This CDR3 contains 16 residues. The J segment lost 1 base and the V segment lost 7 bases, leaving 5 bases of the junction unmatched. Germline V gene lookup returns CDR1 MNHEY and CDR2 SVGEGT. CDR3 protein: CASKRGLAGAQETQYF. Here the CDR3 DNA reads TGTGCCAGCAAACGGGGACTAGCGGGGGCCCAAGAGACCCAGTACTTC.

This clonotype was picked up many times. V and J are TRBV19 and TRBJ2-7; a weak D match, TRBD2 (6 bases). Trimming stripped 4 bases from V and 4 bases from J, with 11 bases between. The CDR3 contains 13 residues. Germline CDR1 and CDR2: LNHDA and SQIVND (reference sequence). The CDR3 DNA reads TGTGCCAGTAGTACGGGACTCCTATACGAGCAGTACTTC. It is translated as CASSTGLLYEQYF.

This clonotype came up many times. The rearrangement links TRBV20-1 to TRBJ2-3; possibly TRBD2 for D (7 bases). The CDR3 has 15 amino acids. The germline V gene encodes CDR1 DFQATT and CDR2 SNEGSKA (reference sequence). Between the trimmed V and J ends, which lost 3 bases and 6 bases, there was a span of 19 bases. The CDR3 nucleotides read TGCAGTGCTAGTCCCTTGGGGGGGCGCCGGGATACGCAGTATTTT. As protein: CSASPLGGRRDTQYF.

This clonotype has only a few counts. J is TRBJ2-7 and V is TRBV10-3, with a tentative D call TRBD1 (6 bases). The CDR3 length is 12 residues. The V gene's germline CDR1 is ENHRY and CDR2 SYGVKD. Deletions cut 6 bases from V and 5 bases from J, with 11 bases between. As DNA, the CDR3 is TGTGCCATCAGCGGACAGACCAACGAGCAGTACTTC. It is translated as CAISGQTNEQYF.

The CDR3 sequence: CASRDERGSSYNEQFF. The CDR3 DNA follows: TGCGCCAGCAGGGACGAGCGGGGGAGCTCCTACAATGAGCAGTTCTTC. The V call is TRBV5-1, the J call TRBJ2-1; 8 nucleotides align to TRBD2. The CDR3 consists of 16 residues. The ends lost 5 bases at V and 0 bases at J; junction bases unmatched: 7. CDR1 and CDR2 from the germline V gene are SGHRS and YFSETQ.

At least ten counts were recorded for this clonotype. The chain employs TRBV7-2 and TRBJ1-1; a possible D gene is TRBD1 (6 bases). V lost 6 bases and J lost 1, with 18 bases in between. CDR1 SGHTA and CDR2 FQGNSA come from the germline V gene. CDR3 size: 16 residues. This CDR3 is CASRRIGQPQNTEAFF. CDR3 in DNA: TGTGCCAGCAGACGGATCGGACAGCCCCAGAACACTGAAGCTTTCTTT.

This clonotype was detected many times. The chain combines TRBV2 with TRBJ2-7, with D perhaps TRBD2 (5 bases). The CDR3 is 14 residues long. The V end lost 8 bases, the J end lost 2 bases, and 16 bases lay between the germline ends. Germline V CDR1 and CDR2: SNHLY, FYNNEI. DNA for the CDR3: TGTGCCAGCCAAGGATCGGGGTCCACCTACGAGCAGTACGTC. Protein product: CASQGSGSTYEQYV.

Only a few counts were recorded for this clonotype. The chain recombines TRBV2 with TRBJ1-1; no definite D call. V lost 3 bases and J 2 bases, leaving 10 bases between the germline ends. This CDR3 region has 14 residues. The germline gives CDR1 SNHLY, CDR2 FYNNEI. The CDR3 DNA is TGTGCCAGCAGTGACCCAGAACCCAACACTGAAGCTTTCTTT. As protein: CASSDPEPNTEAFF.